The sequence of this TCR beta chain was determined in a study of T cell responses to AZD1222 COVID-19 vaccine. Turning to this clone: Its specificity is not known.

With 0 bases removed from V and 1 base from J, the gap between germline ends came to 2 bases. Germline lookup yields CDR1 SGHRS and CDR2 YFSETQ. This CDR3 is built from 14 residues. TCRdb's table, derived via immunoSEQ multiplex PCR, lists solely in-frame clones and lacks some. The sample includes about 120,000 clones, around 93% seen only once; the top ten take approximately 5%. Findings of the study overall: Clonal diversity was possibly underestimated, and the donors were mostly white British, with more females.

Analysis merged second doses at about 4 or about 12 weeks. This rearrangement joins TRBV5-1 to TRBJ2-6; D is unclear. This clonotype originated in an adult who received the AZD1222 COVID-19 vaccine. The sample here was peripheral blood, taken 28 days after the second AZD1222 dose. The CDR3 region has the DNA TGCGCCAGCAGCTTGGAATCTGGGGCCAACGTCCTGACTTTC. Protein: CASSLESGANVLTF.